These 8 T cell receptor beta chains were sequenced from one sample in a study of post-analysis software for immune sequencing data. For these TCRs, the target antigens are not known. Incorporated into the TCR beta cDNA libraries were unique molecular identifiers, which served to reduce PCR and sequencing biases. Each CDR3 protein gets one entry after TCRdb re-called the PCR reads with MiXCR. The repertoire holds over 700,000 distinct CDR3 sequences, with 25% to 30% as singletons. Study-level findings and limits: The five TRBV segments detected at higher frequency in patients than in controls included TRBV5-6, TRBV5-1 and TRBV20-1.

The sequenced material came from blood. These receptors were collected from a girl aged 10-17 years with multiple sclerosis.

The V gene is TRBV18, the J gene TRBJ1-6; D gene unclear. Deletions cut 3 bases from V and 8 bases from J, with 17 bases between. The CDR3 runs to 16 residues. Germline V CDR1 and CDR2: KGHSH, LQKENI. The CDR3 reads CASSPNFERLDSPLHF. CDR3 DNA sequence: TGTGCCAGCTCACCGAATTTCGAAAGGTTGGATTCACCCCTCCACTTT.

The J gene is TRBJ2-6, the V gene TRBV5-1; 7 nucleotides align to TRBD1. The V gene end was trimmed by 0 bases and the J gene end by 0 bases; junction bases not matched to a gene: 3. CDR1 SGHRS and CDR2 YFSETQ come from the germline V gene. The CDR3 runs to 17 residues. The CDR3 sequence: CASSLGGGPSGANVLTF. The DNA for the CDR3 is TGCGCCAGCAGCTTGGGAGGGGGCCCCTCTGGGGCCAACGTCCTGACTTTC.

CDR3 sequence: CASSLNRGPQETQYF. CDR3 DNA sequence: TGTGCCAGCAGCCTTAACAGGGGCCCTCAAGAGACCCAGTACTTC. The chain employs TRBV7-2 and TRBJ2-5, with TRBD1 matching 7 bases. CDR1 SGHTA and CDR2 FQGNSA come from the germline V gene. The CDR3 runs 15 residues. Unmatched junction bases numbered 8, after V lost 5 bases and J lost 2 bases.

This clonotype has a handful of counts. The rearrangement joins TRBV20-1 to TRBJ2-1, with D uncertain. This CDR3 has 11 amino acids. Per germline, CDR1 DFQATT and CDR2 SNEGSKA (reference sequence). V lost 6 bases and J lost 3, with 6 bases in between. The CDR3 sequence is CSAPFYNEQFF. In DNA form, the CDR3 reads TGCAGTGCCCCCTTCTACAATGAGCAGTTCTTC.

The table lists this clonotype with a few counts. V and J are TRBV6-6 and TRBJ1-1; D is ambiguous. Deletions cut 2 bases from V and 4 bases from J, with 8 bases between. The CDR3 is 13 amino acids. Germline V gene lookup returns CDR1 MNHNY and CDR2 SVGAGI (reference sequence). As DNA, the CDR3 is TGTGCCAGCAGTTACAAGACAAGCACTGAAGCTTTCTTT. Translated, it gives CASSYKTSTEAFF.

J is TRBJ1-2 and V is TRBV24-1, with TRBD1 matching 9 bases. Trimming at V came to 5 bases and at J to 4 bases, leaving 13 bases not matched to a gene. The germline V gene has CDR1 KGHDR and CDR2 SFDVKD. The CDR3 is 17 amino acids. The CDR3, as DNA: TGTGCCACCAGTGCCCGGGACAGGGAGCGCGAGGGCTATGGCTACACCTTC. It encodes CATSARDREREGYGYTF.

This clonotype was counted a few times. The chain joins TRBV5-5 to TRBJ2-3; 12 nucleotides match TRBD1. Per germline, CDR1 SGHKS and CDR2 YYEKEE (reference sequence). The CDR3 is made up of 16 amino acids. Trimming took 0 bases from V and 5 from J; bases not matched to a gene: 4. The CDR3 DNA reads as TGTGCCAGCAGCTTGGACTGGGACAGGGGGCAAGATACGCAGTATTTT. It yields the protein CASSLDWDRGQDTQYF. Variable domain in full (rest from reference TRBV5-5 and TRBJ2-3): DAGVTQSPTHLIKTRGQQVTLRCSPISGHKSVSWYQQVLGQGPQFIFQYYEKEERGRGNFPDRFSARQFPNYSSELNVNALLLGDSALYLCASSLDWDRGQDTQYFGPGTRLTVL.

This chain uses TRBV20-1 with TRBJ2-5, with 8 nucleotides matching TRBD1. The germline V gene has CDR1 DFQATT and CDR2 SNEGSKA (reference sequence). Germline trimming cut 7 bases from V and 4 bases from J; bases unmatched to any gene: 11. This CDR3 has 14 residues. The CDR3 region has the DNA TGCAGTGTCCTACAGGACAGGGTTCGAGAGACCCAGTACTTC. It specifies CSVLQDRVRETQYF.